The clone carrying this T cell receptor beta chain was seen at least ten times. The data are from a study of Graves' ophthalmopathy and Graves' hyperthyroidism. Investigators amplified TCR beta CDR3 regions from RNA transcripts. First-round RT-PCR with HTBI primers preceded a second-round multiplex PCR. Using its own MiXCR run on the multiplex PCR reads, TCRdb lists one record per CDR3 protein. The table lists around 1,000,000 distinct CDR3 sequences, 35% to 40% of them singletons. Clinical symptoms, serum thyroxine, TRAb, thyroid ultrasound and orbital computed tomography formed the basis of diagnosis. The receptor was derived from an adult man with Graves' hyperthyroidism. What was sequenced was peripheral blood or thyroid tissue (not recorded which).

The CDR3 here is CASSSRDIGFSGANVLTF. The CDR3 coding sequence is TGTGCCAGCAGCTCCCGGGACATTGGTTTTTCTGGGGCCAACGTCCTGACTTTC. This chain uses TRBV7-9 with TRBJ2-6, with TRBD1 as a possible D gene (6 bases). Looked up from germline, CDR1 is SEHNR and CDR2 is FQNEAQ (reference sequence). The germline V and J ends were trimmed by 4 bases and 1 base, with 17 bases remaining between them. This CDR3 contains 18 residues.